The present TCR beta chain was sequenced within a study of T-cell reconstitution after alpha-beta-depleted transplantation in children (dated by TCRdb to the mid-2010s). The study in broad terms: T-cell immune reconstitution after TCRalphabeta/CD19-depleted allogeneic hematopoietic cell transplantation in children was quantitatively tracked in the study by means of TCR repertoire profiling.

In the paper's terms, the treatment or condition label means: allogeneic hematopoietic cell transplantation with graft depleted of TCRalphabeta T cells and CD19 B cells. The transplant recipients were children given TCRalphabeta/CD19-depleted allogeneic hematopoietic cell grafts. Summary of the overall study and its limitations: In some patients, the high TCRbeta diversity seen at day 60 was put down to recipient T cells and intrathymic progenitors that had survived conditioning. The frequencies of hyperexpanded clones fell over the following months, and after one year, T-cell counts and TCRbeta diversity were mostly attributed to newly produced T cells. About two months after transplant, the apparently early recovery of alphabetaT-cell counts reportedly depended on just several hundred clones that had expanded rapidly and came from non-depleted graft cells.

Library prep was done by PCR. Sequencing took place on an Illumina HiSeq 2500. TCR libraries were prepared with molecular barcoding, using unique molecular identifiers to normalize TCRbeta repertoire quantification. The public reads were reprocessed in TCRdb via fastp at Q25 and MiXCR, keeping in-frame beta chains. Identical CDR3 protein sequences are pooled into one entry, listed with their most common genes and DNA. The sample has approximately 79,000 distinct CDR3 sequences on record, about a sixth of them singletons. In total, the top ten clones hold 50% to 65% of the sample. To note about this clonotype: It has no known antigen specificity. It has no much larger one-base neighbor in the sample; base qualities were not kept.

The material was PBMCs, mostly from graft donor cells, obtained 360 days after TCRalphabeta/CD19-depleted stem cell transplant. The sequence came from a male patient between 2 and 15 years old who had a stem cell transplant for acute lymphoblastic leukemia, so the T cells may come from the graft donor.

Here is the DNA: TGTGCCAGCAGGCTAGCGGGAGGGCCCTACGAGCAGTACTTC. Translation gives CASRLAGGPYEQYF. The chain employs TRBV12-3 or TRBV12-4 and TRBJ2-7; 12 bases in the junction line up with TRBD2. Reading from cysteine to phenylalanine, the CDR3 counts 14 amino acids. Left in the record is the CDR3 DNA by itself, 42 bases read in frame from the first base. Ends trimmed: V by 6 bases, J by 2 bases; bases unmatched to a gene: 2.